This TCR beta chain stems from a study of blood T cell repertoires in COVID-19. Study at large: In each case, the material was cDNA or gDNA derived from T cells, B-cell-depleted T cells, or PBMCs.

Followed longitudinally, the Seattle patients had been enrolled during active infection. Germline values: CDR1 SNHLY, CDR2 FYNNEI. The V and J ends lost 7 bases and 3 bases, in that order; junction bases with no gene match: 10. The CDR3 has 16 amino acids. In the original workflow: By means of reference gene primer amplification, nucleated cell counts were estimated. Using immunoSEQ multiplex PCR, the repertoire was profiled, and TCRdb retains in-frame clones only, with some absent. V and J calls and clone size come straight from that table; D and trimming were deduced from the DNA. The sample yields approximately 350,000 clones, roughly 90% seen once.

This clonotype originated in a woman between 25 and 40 years old with COVID-19, enrolled during active disease. V is TRBV2 and J is TRBJ2-1; TRBD1 aligns across 9 bases. What was sequenced was peripheral blood. CDR3 amino acids: CASNQETGGFYNEQFF. In nucleotides, the CDR3 is TGTGCCAGCAATCAAGAGACAGGGGGTTTCTACAATGAGCAGTTCTTC.